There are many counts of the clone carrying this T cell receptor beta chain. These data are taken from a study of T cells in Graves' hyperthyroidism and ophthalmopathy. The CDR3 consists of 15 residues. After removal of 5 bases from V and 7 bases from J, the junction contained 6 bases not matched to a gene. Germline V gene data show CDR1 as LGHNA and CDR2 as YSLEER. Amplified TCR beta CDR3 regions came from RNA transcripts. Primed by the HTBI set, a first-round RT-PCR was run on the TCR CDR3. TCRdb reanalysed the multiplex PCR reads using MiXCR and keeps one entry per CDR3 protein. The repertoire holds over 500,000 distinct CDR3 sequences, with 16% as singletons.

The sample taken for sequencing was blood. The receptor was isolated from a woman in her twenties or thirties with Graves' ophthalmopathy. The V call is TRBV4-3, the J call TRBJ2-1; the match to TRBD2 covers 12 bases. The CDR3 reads CASSTTSGSANEQFF. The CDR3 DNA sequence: TGCGCCAGCAGCACGACTAGCGGGAGTGCGAATGAGCAGTTCTTC.